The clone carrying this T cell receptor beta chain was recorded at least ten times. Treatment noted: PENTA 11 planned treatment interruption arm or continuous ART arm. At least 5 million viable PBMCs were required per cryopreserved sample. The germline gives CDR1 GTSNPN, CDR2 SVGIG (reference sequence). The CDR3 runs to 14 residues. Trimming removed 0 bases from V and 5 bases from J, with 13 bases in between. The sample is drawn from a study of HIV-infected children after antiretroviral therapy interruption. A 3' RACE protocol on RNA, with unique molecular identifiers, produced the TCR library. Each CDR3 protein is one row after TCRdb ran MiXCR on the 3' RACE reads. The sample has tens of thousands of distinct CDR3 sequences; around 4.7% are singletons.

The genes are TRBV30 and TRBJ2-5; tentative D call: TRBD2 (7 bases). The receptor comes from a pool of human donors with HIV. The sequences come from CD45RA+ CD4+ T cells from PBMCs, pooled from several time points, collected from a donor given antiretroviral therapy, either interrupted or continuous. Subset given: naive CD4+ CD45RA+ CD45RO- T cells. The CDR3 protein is CAWSVGGGGETQYF. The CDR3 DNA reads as TGTGCCTGGAGTGTAGGGGGGGGCGGTGAGACCCAGTACTTC.